The 21 T cell receptor beta chains listed next were all sequenced from one sample in a study of T cells in Graves' hyperthyroidism and ophthalmopathy. RNA transcripts yielded amplified TCR beta CDR3 regions. The HTBI primer set drove a first-round RT-PCR of the TCR CDR3. TCRdb independently ran MiXCR on the multiplex PCR reads; one entry per CDR3 protein. The sample lists about half a million distinct CDR3 sequences, less than 25% occurring once. The sample was blood. Receptor source: a man aged 18-30 years with Graves' hyperthyroidism.

This clonotype occurred a few times. This chain links TRBV19 with TRBJ2-7; D perhaps matches TRBD2 (5 bases). The V end was cut by 5 bases, the J end by 7 bases, with 15 bases between. The CDR3 consists of 13 residues. From germline, CDR1 is LNHDA and CDR2 SQIVND (reference sequence). The CDR3 here is CASSVSEVSEQYF. The DNA for the CDR3 is TGTGCCAGTAGTGTTAGCGAGGTCTCGGAGCAGTACTTC.

The gene calls are TRBV3-1 and TRBJ2-7, with 8 bases aligning to TRBD2. Trimming removed 3 bases from V and 5 bases from J; junction bases left unmatched: 9. The germline V gene encodes CDR1 LGHDT and CDR2 YNNKEL (reference sequence). The CDR3 spans 15 residues. The CDR3 is CASSHFFGRDNEQYF. DNA of the CDR3: TGTGCCAGCAGCCATTTCTTCGGGAGGGACAACGAGCAGTACTTC.

This clonotype was found many times. This chain uses TRBV15 with TRBJ1-3; D is uncertain. Trimming took off 3 bases at V and 0 bases at J, with 12 bases between the two ends. This CDR3 has 16 residues. The germline V gene encodes CDR1 LNHNV and CDR2 YYDKDF (reference sequence). CDR3 DNA sequence: TGTGCCACCAGCAGGAGTGGTTACAGCTCTGGAAACACCATATATTTT. It translates to CATSRSGYSSGNTIYF.

At least ten counts were recorded for this clonotype. The chain uses TRBV5-1 and TRBJ2-7; D unclear. CDR1 SGHRS and CDR2 YFSETQ come from the germline V gene. This CDR3 contains 12 residues. V dropped 5 bases and J dropped 6 bases, with 12 bases sitting between them. CDR3 DNA: TGCGCCAGCAGTCCTTTCTTTGGCGAGCAGTACTTC. It yields the protein CASSPFFGEQYF.

This clonotype was counted at least ten times. V is TRBV28 and J is TRBJ1-1; 7 positions agree with TRBD1. The CDR3 is 12 residues long. CDR1 MDHEN and CDR2 SYDVKM come from the germline V gene. V shed 10 bases, J shed 3 bases, and the junction held 5 bases outside the gene matches. CDR3: CATGQADTEAFF. CDR3 in DNA: TGTGCCACCGGACAGGCAGACACTGAAGCTTTCTTT. Complete variable domain (other parts from reference TRBV28 and TRBJ1-1): DVKVTQSSRYLVKRTGEKVFLECVQDMDHENMFWYRQDPGLGLRLIYFSYDVKMKEKGDIPEGYSVSREKKERFSLILESASTNQTSMYLCATGQADTEAFFGQGTRLTVV.

This clonotype was counted many times. The chain links TRBV6-5 to TRBJ2-5; a weak D match, TRBD1 (6 bases). CDR1 is MNHEY and CDR2 is SVGAGI in the germline V gene. The V and J ends lost 6 bases and 7 bases respectively, with 15 bases between them. The CDR3 runs 13 residues. The CDR3 region has the DNA TGTGCCAGCAGGGGCGGATTGACAGGGACCCAGTACTTC. Its translation is CASRGGLTGTQYF.

This clonotype was counted many times. The chain carries TRBV2 and TRBJ1-2; D gene uncertain. This CDR3 has 14 residues. Germline V gene data show CDR1 as SNHLY and CDR2 as FYNNEI. V was shortened by 6 bases and J by 2 bases, with 13 bases between the two germline ends. The CDR3, as DNA: TGTGCCAGCAGACCGCCGGTAGCGAACTATGGCTACACCTTC. It yields the protein CASRPPVANYGYTF. Based on the CDR3 plus reference TRBV2 and TRBJ1-2, the full variable domain is EPEVTQTPSHQVTQMGQEVILRCVPISNHLYFYWYRQILGQKVEFLVSFYNNEISEKSEIFDDQFSVERPDGSNFTLKIRSTKLEDSAMYFCASRPPVANYGYTFGSGTRLTVV.

This clonotype was found a few times. This rearrangement joins TRBV7-2 to TRBJ2-2; no firm D call. The CDR3 covers 15 residues. Trimming cost V 1 base and J 6 bases, with 12 bases left between them. Germline V gives CDR1 SGHTA, CDR2 FQGNSA. The CDR3 spells CASSLGGYLSGELFF. The CDR3 coding sequence is TGTGCCAGCAGCTTAGGGGGATACTTATCCGGGGAGCTGTTTTTT. Looking up the rest from reference TRBV7-2 and TRBJ2-2 gives the full variable domain: GAGVSQSPSNKVTEKGKDVELRCDPISGHTALYWYRQSLGQGLEFLIYFQGNSAPDKSGLPSDRFSAERTGGSVSTLTIQRTQQEDSAVYLCASSLGGYLSGELFFGEGSRLTVL.

This clonotype was observed many times. J is TRBJ1-1 and V is TRBV9; D not resolved. The CDR3 spans 14 residues. Deletions cut 0 bases from V and 8 bases from J, with 14 bases between. Germline V lookup: CDR1 SGDLS, CDR2 YYNGEE. CDR3 sequence (DNA): TGTGCCAGCAGCGTAGTTGGTCAGGCCTCCGAAGCTTTCTTT. It yields the protein CASSVVGQASEAFF. The full variable domain, its missing parts supplied by reference TRBV9 and TRBJ1-1, is DSGVTQTPKHLITATGQRVTLRCSPRSGDLSVYWYQQSLDQGLQFLIQYYNGEERAKGNILERFSAQQFPDLHSELNLSSLELGDSALYFCASSVVGQASEAFFGQGTRLTVV.

The chain joins TRBV28 to TRBJ2-7, with TRBD2 matching 11 bases. This CDR3 comprises 14 residues. Germline values: CDR1 MDHEN, CDR2 SYDVKM. The V and J ends lost 4 bases and 7 bases, in that order; junction bases with no gene match: 6. CDR3: CASSYSGGAEEQYF. The DNA of the CDR3 is TGTGCCAGCAGTTATAGCGGGGGGGCCGAAGAGCAGTACTTC.

The chain recombines TRBV29-1 with TRBJ2-7; a possible D gene is TRBD2 (6 bases). CDR3 size: 14 residues. Germline V gene data show CDR1 as SQVTM and CDR2 as ANQGSEA. Trimming removed 4 bases at V and 6 bases at J, with 19 bases between. The CDR3 protein is CSVGDEAQGLEQYF. In nucleotides, the CDR3 is TGCAGCGTTGGTGACGAGGCTCAGGGACTCGAGCAGTACTTC.

This chain connects TRBV25-1 to TRBJ2-7, with TRBD2 matching 8 bases. This CDR3 is 18 amino acids long. The germline V gene has CDR1 MGHDK and CDR2 SYGVNS. V lost 3 bases to trimming and J lost 3 bases; unmatched junction nucleotides: 16. CDR3 region: CASSDPSHSGTSIYEQYF. In nucleotides, the CDR3 is TGTGCCAGCAGTGATCCCTCCCATAGCGGGACTTCCATCTACGAGCAGTACTTC.

The table lists this clonotype with many counts. The chain links TRBV5-6 to TRBJ2-7; 11 bases are shared with TRBD2. The CDR3 totals 16 residues. Per the germline V gene, CDR1 is SGHDT and CDR2 is YYEEEE. V lost 4 bases to trimming and J lost 1 base; unmatched junction nucleotides: 7. The CDR3 protein is CASSPGLAEISYEQYF. The CDR3, as DNA: TGTGCCAGCAGCCCGGGACTAGCGGAGATATCCTACGAGCAGTACTTC.

The chain joins TRBV2 to TRBJ2-7; weak D call: TRBD1 (5 bases). Germline V gene lookup returns CDR1 SNHLY and CDR2 FYNNEI. The CDR3 is 14 amino acids. Trimming stripped 6 bases from V and 1 base from J, with 13 bases between. The CDR3, as DNA: TGTGCCAGCAGGGCGCGACAGAATTCCTACGAGCAGTACTTC. It yields the protein CASRARQNSYEQYF.

V usage is TRBV20-1 and J usage is TRBJ2-7, with TRBD2 matching over 9 bases. J gave up 7 bases and V 3 bases, and 10 bases lay outside the gene matches. Germline V gene sequence: CDR1 DFQATT, CDR2 SNEGSKA (reference sequence). The CDR3 consists of 14 residues. CDR3 loop: CSARGGRAFTEQYF. The CDR3 DNA reads TGCAGTGCTAGGGGCGGGAGGGCCTTTACTGAGCAGTACTTC.

This clonotype was seen a handful of times. The chain uses TRBV6-1 and TRBJ1-1; D might be TRBD1 (5 bases). Germline V lookup: CDR1 MNHNS, CDR2 SASEGT. This CDR3 contains 14 residues. V was trimmed by 3 bases and J by 3 bases, leaving 11 bases between them. The CDR3 is CASSDFGTDTEAFF. CDR3 sequence (DNA): TGTGCCAGCAGTGATTTTGGGACCGACACTGAAGCTTTCTTT.

This clonotype has more than one count but fewer than ten. The chain employs TRBV12-3 or TRBV12-4 and TRBJ2-2, with D perhaps TRBD2 (5 bases). The CDR3 totals 16 residues. Trimming removed 6 bases at V and 6 bases at J, with 20 bases between. The CDR3 region is CASSPLSWEKAGELFF. CDR3 bases: TGTGCCAGCAGCCCCCTCTCGTGGGAGAAAGCCGGGGAGCTGTTTTTT.

This clonotype showed up many times. The chain has TRBV27 and TRBJ2-7; a possible D gene is TRBD1 (5 bases). The germline V gene has CDR1 MNHEY and CDR2 SMNVEV (reference sequence). The CDR3 has 12 residues. Between the trimmed V and J ends, which lost 6 bases and 3 bases, there was a span of 9 bases. The CDR3 sequence: CASRSTGYEQYF. The CDR3 DNA reads TGTGCCAGCAGATCAACAGGCTACGAGCAGTACTTC.

This clonotype was found once. The junction differs from germline at one of its ends, possibly a read error. The chain carries TRBV10-1 and TRBJ2-5; the match to TRBD1 covers 9 bases. The germline V gene has CDR1 WNHNN and CDR2 SYGVQD (reference sequence). This CDR3 contains 17 residues. This CDR3 is CVSSDLIRGQGQETQYF. DNA for the CDR3: TGTGTCAGCAGTGACCTCATTAGGGGACAGGGCCAAGAGACCCAGTACTTC.

This clonotype was detected ten times or more. The J gene is TRBJ2-7, the V gene TRBV20-1, with D possibly being TRBD1 (6 bases). Trimming removed 1 base from V and 0 bases from J, with 16 bases in between. This CDR3 is built from 16 residues. Germline assignment: CDR1 DFQATT and CDR2 SNEGSKA (reference sequence). The CDR3 nucleotides read TGCAGTGCTAGAGGGGTACCAGGGGATCACTCCTACGAGCAGTACTTC. It codes for CSARGVPGDHSYEQYF.

The genes are TRBV2 and TRBJ2-7; TRBD1 matches 10 bases. V was clipped by 7 bases and J by 6 bases; unmatched bases: 6. Germline lookup yields CDR1 SNHLY and CDR2 FYNNEI. The CDR3 length is 13 residues. CDR3 DNA sequence: TGTGCCAGCACGAGGGACAGGGGAAGCGAGCAGTACTTC. Translated: CASTRDRGSEQYF.